This T cell receptor (beta chain) stems from a study of blood T cell repertoires in COVID-19. There are a few counts of this clone. The protocol was immunoSEQ multiplex PCR, while the TCRdb copy is restricted to in-frame clones and leaves out a portion. The sample has 150,000 to 200,000 clones; 75% to 85% are singletons. Deletions cut 2 bases from V and 8 bases from J, with 10 bases between. The CDR3 has 13 amino acids. Per the germline V gene, CDR1 is LNHDA and CDR2 is SQIVND (reference sequence). The receptor was derived from a human donor in a cohort sampled during active COVID-19. The V call is TRBV19, the J call TRBJ2-1; a possible D gene is TRBD2 (6 bases). The sequencing sample was made of peripheral blood. The DNA of the CDR3 is TGTGCCAGTAGTATACGGGGGAACCATGAGCAGTTCTTC. Protein product: CASSIRGNHEQFF.